This passage covers 27 T cell receptor beta chains from one sample sequenced in a study of shared clonotypes between healthy human individuals. Profiling relied on immunoSEQ multiplex PCR, and the TCRdb table lists in-frame clones only, not all of them. Here the sample spans roughly 500,000 clones, 90% to 97% being singletons. Sequencing was carried out using naive CD4+ T cells sorted from blood. Subset indicated: CD45RA+ positively selected. These receptors were obtained from a young woman in good health.

This chain joins TRBV23-1 and TRBJ1-2, with 9 bases matching TRBD1. TRBV23-1 is assigned to the ORF class and has an uncertain function. V lost 8 bases, J lost 1 base, and 8 bases stayed unmatched. The CDR3 covers 15 residues. DNA of the CDR3: TGCGCCAGCTCACGGACAGGGGAAGTTAACTATGGCTACACCTTC. Translation gives CASSRTGEVNYGYTF.

This chain links TRBV11-1 with TRBJ2-5; 8 bases are shared with TRBD2. The J call may be faulty, since TRBJ2-7 better matches the DNA end. The CDR3 extends over 17 amino acids. From germline, CDR1 is SGHAT and CDR2 FQDESV (reference sequence). This CDR3 reads CASSHSWASGYTYEQYF. The CDR3 DNA sequence: TGTGCCAGCAGTCACAGTTGGGCTAGCGGGTATACCTACGAGCAGTACTTC.

Concerning this clone itself: Other DNA sequences in this specimen translate into the identical CDR3. V and J are TRBV29-1 and TRBJ1-1; TRBD1 matches 7 bases. With 5 bases clipped from V and 0 bases from J, the junction kept 3 bases outside the gene matches. The germline V gene has CDR1 SQVTM and CDR2 ANQGSEA. The CDR3 is 13 residues long. This chain's CDR3 is CSVRGRMNTEAFF. Written as DNA, the CDR3 is TGCAGCGTTAGGGGGCGGATGAACACTGAAGCTTTCTTT.

The CDR3 spells CASSEMGSGYGYTF. Written as DNA, the CDR3 is TGTGCCAGCAGTGAAATGGGTAGCGGCTATGGCTACACCTTC. J is TRBJ1-2 and V is TRBV6-1; D is unresolved. CDR1 and CDR2 from the germline V gene are MNHNS and SASEGT. This CDR3 is 14 amino acids long. Deletions cut 2 bases from V and 4 bases from J, with 11 bases between.

The chain uses TRBV25-1 and TRBJ2-1, with 8 bases that match TRBD2. Germline CDR1 is MGHDK and CDR2 is SYGVNS. This CDR3 is built from 16 residues. With 2 bases clipped from V and 7 bases from J, the junction kept 10 bases outside the gene matches. The CDR3 here is CASSEGGAGVRNEQFF. Written as DNA, the CDR3 is TGTGCCAGCAGTGAAGGCGGAGCGGGAGTTAGAAATGAGCAGTTCTTC. The full variable domain, with the rest looked up from reference TRBV25-1 and TRBJ2-1, is EADIYQTPRYLVIGTGKKITLECSQTMGHDKMYWYQQDPGMELHLIHYSYGVNSTEKGDLSSESTVSRIRTEHFPLTLESARPSHTSQYLCASSEGGAGVRNEQFFGPGTRLTVL.

V is TRBV6-5 and J is TRBJ1-3; unclear D gene. Between the trimmed V and J ends, which lost 5 bases and 7 bases, there was a span of 6 bases. CDR3 length equals 11 residues. The germline V gene has CDR1 MNHEY and CDR2 SVGAGI. CDR3 region: CASSALNTIYF. CDR3 bases: TGTGCCAGCAGTGCACTGAACACCATATATTTT.

The chain links TRBV28 to TRBJ1-4; D gene ambiguous. The length of the CDR3 is 16 residues. V lost 4 bases, J lost 3 bases, and 15 bases lay in between. Per germline, CDR1 MDHEN and CDR2 SYDVKM. CDR3 nucleotides: TGTGCCAGCAGTTATATGCAAGGGTTGGCTAATGAAAAACTGTTTTTT. This sequence encodes CASSYMQGLANEKLFF.

This clone was observed a single time. This same CDR3 is encoded by further DNA sequences in the sample. V is TRBV5-1 and J is TRBJ2-7; D call uncertain. V lost 0 bases and J 1 base, leaving 5 bases between the germline ends. This CDR3 is built from 13 residues. Per germline, CDR1 SGHRS and CDR2 YFSETQ. The CDR3 nucleotides read TGCGCCAGCAGCTTGGAAGGTTCCTACGAGCAGTACTTC. Amino acids: CASSLEGSYEQYF.

For the CDR3, the DNA is TGTGCCAGCAGCCTAGGACAGGGAAACACTGAAGCTTTCTTT. Translated, it gives CASSLGQGNTEAFF. The V gene is TRBV7-3, the J gene TRBJ1-1, with TRBD1 matching 8 bases. The CDR3 sequence is 14 residues long. V shed 5 bases and J 2 bases; nucleotides not matched to a gene: 4. From germline, CDR1 is SGHTA and CDR2 FQGTGA.

CDR3 region: CASSYSTGSDSPLHF. CDR3 in DNA: TGTGCCAGCAGTTACTCGACAGGGTCGGACTCACCCCTCCACTTT. The chain joins TRBV6-5 to TRBJ1-6; 7 bases are a match to TRBD1. This CDR3 is built from 15 residues. The junction had 6 bases not matched to a gene; V was cut back by 0 bases and J by 10 bases. Germline-derived CDR1 and CDR2 are MNHEY and SVGAGI.

The chain recombines TRBV5-1 with TRBJ2-7, with 14 bases matching TRBD2. V lost 3 bases and J lost 5; bases outside the gene matches: 7. CDR1 and CDR2 from the germline V gene are SGHRS and YFSETQ. The CDR3 has 16 residues. The chain's CDR3 is CASSSGLAGVFDEQYF. The DNA of the CDR3 is TGCGCCAGCAGCTCGGGACTAGCGGGAGTCTTCGACGAGCAGTACTTC.

The rearrangement uses TRBV27 and TRBJ2-1; D is ambiguous. The CDR3 covers 16 residues. Looked up from germline, CDR1 is MNHEY and CDR2 is SMNVEV (reference sequence). Trimming took off 0 bases at V and 6 bases at J, with 15 bases between the two ends. In DNA, the CDR3 is TGTGCCAGCAGTTTATCCCCCTCAGTGGGGATCAATGAGCAGTTCTTC. Its translation: CASSLSPSVGINEQFF.

CDR3 bases: TGTGCCAGCACCGAGGGCTGGTTCAGAGGCTACACCTTC. Protein: CASTEGWFRGYTF. The V gene is TRBV28, the J gene TRBJ1-2; D is undetermined. Deletions cut 7 bases from V and 8 bases from J, with 17 bases between. From germline, CDR1 is MDHEN and CDR2 SYDVKM. The length of the CDR3 is 13 residues.

This rearrangement joins TRBV18 to TRBJ1-1; no clear D gene. The CDR3 runs to 12 residues. Germline loops: CDR1 KGHSH, CDR2 LQKENI. Trimming took 5 bases from V and 0 from J, leaving 4 bases between them. The CDR3, as DNA: TGTGCCAGCTCAGGGATGAACACTGAAGCTTTCTTT. This sequence encodes CASSGMNTEAFF. The full variable domain, in which reference TRBV18 and TRBJ1-1 provide the parts outside the CDR3, is NAGVMQNPRHLVRRRGQEARLRCSPMKGHSHVYWYRQLPEEGLKFMVYLQKENIIDESGMPKERFSAEFPKEGPSILRIQQVVRGDSAAYFCASSGMNTEAFFGQGTRLTVV.

This clone was picked up one time. This sequence joins TRBV28 and TRBJ1-3, with 7 bases aligning to TRBD1. This CDR3 comprises 14 residues. Germline loops: CDR1 MDHEN, CDR2 SYDVKM. The junction had 5 bases not matched to a gene; V was cut back by 6 bases and J by 3 bases. The CDR3 reads CASSPTGFGNTIYF. The CDR3 nucleotides are TGTGCCAGCAGCCCGACAGGGTTTGGAAACACCATATATTTT. Full variable domain (rest looked up from reference TRBV28 and TRBJ1-3): DVKVTQSSRYLVKRTGEKVFLECVQDMDHENMFWYRQDPGLGLRLIYFSYDVKMKEKGDIPEGYSVSREKKERFSLILESASTNQTSMYLCASSPTGFGNTIYFGEGSWLTVV.

The chain links TRBV19 to TRBJ2-1; D is unresolved. The CDR3 loop spans 18 amino acids. Germline V gene data show CDR1 as LNHDA and CDR2 as SQIVND (reference sequence). With 0 bases removed from V and 3 bases from J, the gap between germline ends came to 18 bases. The CDR3 sequence: CASSIEAPGPGIYNEQFF. The CDR3 DNA reads as TGTGCCAGTAGTATAGAGGCCCCCGGACCGGGCATCTACAATGAGCAGTTCTTC.

The V and J genes are TRBV19 and TRBJ1-1, with D unclear. In germline, CDR1 is LNHDA, CDR2 SQIVND (reference sequence). Trimming shortened V by 8 bases and J by 5 bases, and 15 bases separated the two germline ends. There are 13 residues in the CDR3. Written as DNA, the CDR3 is TGTGCCAGTTCTCTCCTGGAGGTAACTGAAGCTTTCTTT. Its translation is CASSLLEVTEAFF.

The J gene is TRBJ2-2, the V gene TRBV5-1; possible D gene TRBD2, 7 bases. This CDR3 has 15 residues. V dropped 3 bases and J dropped 4 bases, with 13 bases sitting between them. The germline V gene encodes CDR1 SGHRS and CDR2 YFSETQ. As DNA, the CDR3 is TGCGCCAGCAGCTGGCCCCGGGGGGCCACCGGGGAGCTGTTTTTT. This codes for CASSWPRGATGELFF.

This clone has a single count. The V gene is TRBV5-8, the J gene TRBJ2-7; 9 nucleotides align to TRBD2. V gave up 0 bases and J gave up 1 base; unmatched junction bases: 2. This CDR3 is 15 amino acids long. CDR1 is SGHTS, CDR2 YDEGEE, per germline. CDR3 sequence reads: CASSLGLAASYEQYF. The CDR3 DNA sequence: TGTGCCAGCAGCTTGGGACTAGCGGCATCCTACGAGCAGTACTTC.

V and J are TRBV7-2 and TRBJ2-1; D perhaps matches TRBD2 (6 bases). The CDR3 is 17 residues long. Germline V gene sequence: CDR1 SGHTA, CDR2 FQGNSA. V lost 5 bases to trimming and J lost 7 bases, with 24 bases between them. The CDR3 coding sequence is TGTGCCAGCAGCCCGCCGGGCACGGGCGGGATAATAAATGAGCAGTTCTTC. It yields the protein CASSPPGTGGIINEQFF. The variable domain in full, completed from reference TRBV7-2 and TRBJ2-1, reads GAGVSQSPSNKVTEKGKDVELRCDPISGHTALYWYRQSLGQGLEFLIYFQGNSAPDKSGLPSDRFSAERTGGSVSTLTIQRTQQEDSAVYLCASSPPGTGGIINEQFFGPGTRLTVL.

The chain employs TRBV6-6 and TRBJ2-3; no reliable D call. This CDR3 comprises 11 residues. Germline V gives CDR1 MNHNY, CDR2 SVGAGI (reference sequence). Trimming removed 4 bases at V and 3 bases at J, with 2 bases between. CDR3: CASSSTDTQYF. The DNA of the CDR3 is TGTGCCAGCAGTTCAACAGATACGCAGTATTTT.

The rearrangement links TRBV15 to TRBJ2-7; D not certain. The CDR3 is made up of 13 amino acids. Trimming pared 3 bases from V and 5 bases from J, leaving 11 bases between. Looked up from germline, CDR1 is LNHNV and CDR2 is YYDKDF (reference sequence). The CDR3 here is CATSRTERHEQYF. CDR3 nucleotides: TGTGCCACCAGCAGGACGGAGAGACACGAGCAGTACTTC.

The chain joins TRBV5-6 to TRBJ2-5; D is undetermined. Matching the DNA end better, TRBJ2-7 makes the J call doubtful. Germline lookup yields CDR1 SGHDT and CDR2 YYEEEE. This CDR3 is built from 13 residues. The CDR3: CASSFLGTYEQYF. CDR3 sequence (DNA): TGTGCCAGCAGCTTCCTGGGCACCTACGAGCAGTACTTC.

This clone has a single count. The CDR3 region has the DNA TGTGCCACAGGGACAGCGGGATCGGGTAGCAATGAGCAGTTCTTC. As protein: CATGTAGSGSNEQFF. The genes are TRBV7-9 and TRBJ2-1, with D perhaps being TRBD1 or TRBD2 (7 bases each). CDR1 and CDR2 from the germline V gene are SEHNR and FQNEAQ (reference sequence). The CDR3 is 15 amino acids. V gave up 10 bases and J gave up 6 bases, with 22 bases separating them.

The chain recombines TRBV2 with TRBJ1-1, with a possible D match to TRBD1 (5 bases). Germline loops: CDR1 SNHLY, CDR2 FYNNEI. The CDR3 is 14 residues long. The ends were cut back, 5 bases at V and 4 bases at J, with 14 bases in the middle. In DNA, the CDR3 is TGTGCCAGCAGTATGGGCCCAGGGCCCACTGAAGCTTTCTTT. It codes for CASSMGPGPTEAFF.

This clone was observed once. The rearrangement uses TRBV7-6 and TRBJ2-6, with D perhaps matching TRBD1 (5 bases). Trimming stripped 1 base from V and 0 bases from J, with 13 bases between. Germline V gene sequence: CDR1 SGHVS, CDR2 FNYEAQ. The length of the CDR3 is 18 residues. CDR3 coding DNA: TGTGCCAGCAGCTTAGTGACAGTACCATCCTCTGGGGCCAACGTCCTGACTTTC. Its translation: CASSLVTVPSSGANVLTF.

This chain joins TRBV29-1 and TRBJ1-5; D remains ambiguous. V lost 6 bases to trimming and J lost 1 base, with 10 bases between them. The CDR3 runs to 13 residues. Germline CDR1 SQVTM, CDR2 ANQGSEA. CDR3 in amino acids: CSVTEGSNQPQHF. For the CDR3, the DNA is TGCAGCGTGACGGAGGGAAGCAATCAGCCCCAGCATTTT.